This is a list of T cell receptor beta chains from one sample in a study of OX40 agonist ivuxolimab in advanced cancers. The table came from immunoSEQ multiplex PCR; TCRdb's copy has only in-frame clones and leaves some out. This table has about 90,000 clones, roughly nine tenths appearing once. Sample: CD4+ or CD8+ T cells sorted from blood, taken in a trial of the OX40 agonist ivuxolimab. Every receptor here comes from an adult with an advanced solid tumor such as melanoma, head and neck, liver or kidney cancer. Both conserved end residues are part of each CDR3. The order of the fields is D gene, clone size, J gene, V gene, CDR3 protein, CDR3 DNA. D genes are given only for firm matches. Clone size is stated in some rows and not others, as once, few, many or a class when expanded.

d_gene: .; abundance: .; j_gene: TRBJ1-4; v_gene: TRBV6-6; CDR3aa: CASSYSIQYEKLFF; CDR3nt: TGTGCCAGCAGTTACTCGATTCAATATGAAAAACTGTTTTTT
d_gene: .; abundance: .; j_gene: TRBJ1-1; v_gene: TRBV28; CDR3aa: CASKLWTEAFF; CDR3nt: TGTGCCAGCAAACTGTGGACTGAAGCTTTCTTT
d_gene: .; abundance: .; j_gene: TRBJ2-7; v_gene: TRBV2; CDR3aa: CASSAKGSYEQYF; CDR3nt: TGTGCCAGCAGTGCAAAAGGCTCCTACGAGCAGTACTTC
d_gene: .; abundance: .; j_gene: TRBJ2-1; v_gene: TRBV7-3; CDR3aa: CASSLTGPYNEQFF; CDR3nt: TGTGCCAGCAGCTTAACGGGACCCTACAATGAGCAGTTCTTC
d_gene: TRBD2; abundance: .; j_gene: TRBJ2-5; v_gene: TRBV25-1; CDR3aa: CASSESGLAGQETQYF; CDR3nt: TGTGCCAGCAGTGAATCAGGACTAGCGGGACAAGAGACCCAGTACTTC
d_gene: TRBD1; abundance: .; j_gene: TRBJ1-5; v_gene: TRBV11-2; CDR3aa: CASSRGTVSNQPQHF; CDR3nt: TGTGCCAGCAGCAGAGGGACAGTTAGCAATCAGCCCCAGCATTTT
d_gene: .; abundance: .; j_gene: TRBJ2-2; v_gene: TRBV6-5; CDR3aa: CASDTGELFF; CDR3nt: TGTGCCAGCGACACCGGGGAGCTGTTTTTT
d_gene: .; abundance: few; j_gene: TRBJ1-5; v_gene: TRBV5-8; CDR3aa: CASSLGLANQPQHF; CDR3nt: TGTGCCAGCAGCTTGGGATTGGCGAATCAGCCCCAGCATTTT
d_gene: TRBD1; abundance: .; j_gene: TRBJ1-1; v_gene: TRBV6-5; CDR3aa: CASSYGQGAWNTEAFF; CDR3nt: TGTGCCAGCAGTTACGGACAGGGGGCTTGGAACACTGAAGCTTTCTTT
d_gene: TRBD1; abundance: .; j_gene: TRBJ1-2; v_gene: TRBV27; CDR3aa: CASSRTGGYGYTF; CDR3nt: TGTGCCAGCAGTCGGACAGGGGGCTATGGCTACACCTTC
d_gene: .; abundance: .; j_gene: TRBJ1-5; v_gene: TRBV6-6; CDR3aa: CASLQGPNQPQHF; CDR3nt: TGTGCCAGCCTCCAGGGGCCCAATCAGCCCCAGCATTTT
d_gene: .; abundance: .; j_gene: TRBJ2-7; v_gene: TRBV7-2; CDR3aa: CASSLVGGTIREQYF; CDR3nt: TGTGCCAGCAGCTTAGTTGGCGGGACCATTCGCGAGCAGTACTTC
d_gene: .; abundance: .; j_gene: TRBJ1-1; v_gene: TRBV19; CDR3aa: CASSIAQGFTEAFF; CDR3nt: TGTGCCAGTAGTATTGCTCAAGGGTTCACTGAAGCTTTCTTT
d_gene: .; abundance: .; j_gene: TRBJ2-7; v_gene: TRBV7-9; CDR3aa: CASSLGQQGLSYEQYF; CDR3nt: TGTGCCAGCAGCTTAGGCCAACAGGGCCTATCCTACGAGCAGTACTTC
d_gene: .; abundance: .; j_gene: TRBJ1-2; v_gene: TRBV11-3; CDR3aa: CASSPDEGMNNGYTF; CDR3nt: TGTGCCAGCAGCCCCGATGAGGGAATGAACAATGGCTACACCTTC
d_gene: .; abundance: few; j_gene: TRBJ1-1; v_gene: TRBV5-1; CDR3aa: CASSRPQENTEAFF; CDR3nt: TGCGCCAGCAGCCGTCCACAAGAGAACACTGAAGCTTTCTTT
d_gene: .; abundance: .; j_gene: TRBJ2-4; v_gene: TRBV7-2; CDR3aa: CASSLDGGNDIQYF; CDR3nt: TGTGCCAGCAGCTTAGATGGAGGGAATGACATTCAGTACTTC
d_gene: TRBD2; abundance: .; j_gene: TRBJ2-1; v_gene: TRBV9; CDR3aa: CASTHGGSYSYNEQFF; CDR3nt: TGTGCCAGCACCCACGGGGGGTCCTACTCCTACAATGAGCAGTTCTTC
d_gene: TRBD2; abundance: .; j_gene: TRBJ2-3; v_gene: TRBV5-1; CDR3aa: CASSLGREADTQYF; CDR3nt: TGCGCCAGCAGCTTGGGGCGGGAGGCAGATACGCAGTATTTT
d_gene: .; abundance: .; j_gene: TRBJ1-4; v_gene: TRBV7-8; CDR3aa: CASSMTDAREELFF; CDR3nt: TGTGCCAGCAGCATGACGGACGCCCGGGAGGAACTGTTTTTT
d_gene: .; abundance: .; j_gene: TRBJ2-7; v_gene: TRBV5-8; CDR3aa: CASSWGRVEQYF; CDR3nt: TGTGCCAGCAGCTGGGGAAGGGTTGAGCAGTACTTC
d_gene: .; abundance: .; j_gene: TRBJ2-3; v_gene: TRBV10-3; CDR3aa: CASWNGEDTQYF; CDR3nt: TGTGCCAGCTGGAATGGGGAAGATACGCAGTATTTT
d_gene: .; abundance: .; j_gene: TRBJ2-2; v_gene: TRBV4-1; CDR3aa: CASSHTSVGTAVPGELFF; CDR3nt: TGCGCCAGCAGCCACACGTCGGTCGGAACTGCGGTCCCCGGGGAGCTGTTTTTT
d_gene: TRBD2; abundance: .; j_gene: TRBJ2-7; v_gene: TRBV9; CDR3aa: CASSVGLADSYEQYF; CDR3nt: TGTGCCAGCAGCGTAGGACTAGCGGATTCCTACGAGCAGTACTTC
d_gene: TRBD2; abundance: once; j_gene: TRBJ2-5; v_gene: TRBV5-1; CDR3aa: CASSHGRTSGTETQYF; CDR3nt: TGCGCCAGCAGCCACGGACGTACTAGCGGGACTGAGACCCAGTACTTC
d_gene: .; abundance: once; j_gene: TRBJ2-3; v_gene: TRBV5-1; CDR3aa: CASSLTLTTDTQYF; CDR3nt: TGCGCCAGCAGCTTAACACTCACCACAGATACGCAGTATTTT
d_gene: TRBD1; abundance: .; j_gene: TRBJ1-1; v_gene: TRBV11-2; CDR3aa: CASSFVSGGNTEAFF; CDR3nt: TGTGCCAGCAGCTTTGTCTCAGGGGGGAACACTGAAGCTTTCTTT
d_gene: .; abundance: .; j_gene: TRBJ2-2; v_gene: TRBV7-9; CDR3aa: CASSLIAWRELFF; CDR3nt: TGTGCCAGCAGCTTAATAGCGTGGAGGGAGCTGTTTTTT
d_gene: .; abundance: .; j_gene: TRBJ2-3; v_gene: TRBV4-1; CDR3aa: CASSQELRADTQYF; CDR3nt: TGCGCCAGCAGCCAAGAGCTCCGGGCAGATACGCAGTATTTT
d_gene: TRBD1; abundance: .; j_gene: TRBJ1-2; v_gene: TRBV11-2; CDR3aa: CASSSSQGAGGYTF; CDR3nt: TGTGCCAGCAGCTCGTCACAGGGGGCAGGTGGCTACACCTTC
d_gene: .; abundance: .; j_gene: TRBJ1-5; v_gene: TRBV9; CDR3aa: CASRMGLYSNQPQHF; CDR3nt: TGTGCCAGCAGGATGGGGCTTTATAGCAATCAGCCCCAGCATTTT
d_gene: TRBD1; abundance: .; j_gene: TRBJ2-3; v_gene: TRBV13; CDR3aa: CASSPGQVEYF; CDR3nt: TGTGCCAGCAGCCCTGGACAGGTTGAGTATTTT
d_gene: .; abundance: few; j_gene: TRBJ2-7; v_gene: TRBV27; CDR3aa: CASTLGTGAYEQYF; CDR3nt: TGTGCCAGCACCCTTGGGACTGGGGCCTACGAGCAGTACTTC
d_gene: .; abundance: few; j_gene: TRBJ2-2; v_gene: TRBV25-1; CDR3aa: CASSTSTANHGPGELFF; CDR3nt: TGTGCCAGCAGTACTAGTACGGCGAACCACGGTCCCGGGGAGCTGTTTTTT